The 10 T cell receptor beta chains below were found in one sample sequenced in a study of OX40 agonist ivuxolimab in advanced cancers. Data came from immunoSEQ multiplex PCR; TCRdb stores just in-frame clones and leaves some out. The repertoire holds tens of thousands of clones, with more than 60% as singletons. Sequencing used CD4+ or CD8+ T cells sorted from blood, obtained in a trial of the OX40 agonist ivuxolimab. These receptors originate from an adult with an advanced solid tumor such as melanoma, head and neck, liver or kidney cancer.

The chain carries TRBV4-3 and TRBJ2-5; a weak D match, TRBD1 (6 bases). This CDR3 has 14 residues. Germline loops: CDR1 LGHNA, CDR2 YSLEER. V was shortened by 2 bases and J by 5 bases, with 12 bases between the two germline ends. The CDR3 loop is CASSQTTGRETQYF. CDR3 bases: TGCGCCAGCAGCCAAACGACAGGCCGGGAGACCCAGTACTTC.

CDR3 residues: CASSPRDGYEQYF. In DNA, the CDR3 is TGTGCCAGTAGTCCCCGGGACGGATACGAGCAGTACTTC. The rearrangement joins TRBV19 to TRBJ2-7, with D possibly being TRBD1 or TRBD2 (5 bases each). Between the trimmed V and J ends, which lost 5 bases and 4 bases, there was a span of 12 bases. The germline gives CDR1 LNHDA, CDR2 SQIVND (reference sequence). This CDR3 comprises 13 residues.

This clone has only one observation. This rearrangement joins TRBV6-5 to TRBJ2-5, with unresolved D. Trimming pared 1 base from V and 5 bases from J, leaving 11 bases between. Looked up from germline, CDR1 is MNHEY and CDR2 is SVGAGI. The CDR3 runs to 14 residues. In DNA, the CDR3 is TGTGCCAGCAGTTACTTTGGGGTTTCGGAGACCCAGTACTTC. Its protein product is CASSYFGVSETQYF.

The rearrangement uses TRBV7-2 and TRBJ2-7; D may be TRBD1 (6 bases). CDR1 SGHTA and CDR2 FQGNSA come from the germline V gene. The CDR3 has 12 amino acids. V was shortened by 2 bases and J by 5 bases, with 7 bases between the two germline ends. The CDR3 loop is CASSLKGDEQYF. For the CDR3, the DNA is TGTGCCAGCAGCTTAAAGGGGGACGAGCAGTACTTC.

The chain carries TRBV2 and TRBJ2-3; the D gene is possibly TRBD2 (6 bases). CDR1 is SNHLY and CDR2 is FYNNEI in the germline V gene. The CDR3 length is 13 residues. V was pared by 2 bases and J by 5 bases, with 8 bases between. The CDR3: CASSELGRDTQYF. The DNA of the CDR3 is TGTGCCAGCAGTGAACTCGGGAGAGATACGCAGTATTTT.

This clone is labeled medium-sized. V gene TRBV5-4 combines with J gene TRBJ1-2, with D possibly matching TRBD1 (5 bases). CDR1 is SGHNT and CDR2 is YYREEE in the germline V gene (reference sequence). This CDR3 comprises 15 residues. The V end lost 4 bases, the J end lost 3 bases, and 16 bases lay between the germline ends. CDR3 coding DNA: TGTGCCAGCAGCACAACAACAGGACTATACTATGGCTACACCTTC. Translated: CASSTTTGLYYGYTF.

This clone was seen only a few times. The junction shows a germline mismatch at one end, possibly a read error. This rearrangement joins TRBV6-5 to TRBJ1-1, with D tentatively TRBD1 (6 bases). Germline V gives CDR1 MNHEY, CDR2 SVGAGI. This CDR3 is built from 14 residues. The DNA for the CDR3 is TGTGCCAGCAGTTACTCCGGAGGGGCAGGGGAAGTTTTCTTT. This codes for CASSYSGGAGEVFF.

The V call is TRBV13, the J call TRBJ2-3; 7 nucleotides line up with TRBD2. CDR1 is PRHDT and CDR2 is FYEKMQ in the germline V gene (reference sequence). The CDR3 loop spans 14 amino acids. V was clipped by 7 bases and J by 4 bases; unmatched bases: 8. CDR3 region: CASMAGDSADTQYF. For the CDR3, the DNA is TGTGCCAGCATGGCGGGGGATTCGGCAGATACGCAGTATTTT.

A single count supports this clone. The chain couples TRBV10-3 to TRBJ1-4; no reliable D call. CDR1 and CDR2 from the germline V gene are ENHRY and SYGVKD. CDR3 length equals 13 residues. The V gene lost 0 bases and the J gene lost 12 bases, with 11 bases spanning the gap. CDR3 in amino acids: CAISESWTLELFF. The CDR3 DNA follows: TGTGCCATCAGTGAGTCTTGGACCCTGGAACTGTTTTTT.

The genes are TRBV10-3 and TRBJ2-7, with no clear D. This CDR3 has 15 residues. With 0 bases removed from V and 3 bases from J, the gap between germline ends came to 12 bases. The germline gives CDR1 ENHRY, CDR2 SYGVKD. The CDR3 sequence is CAISESVTIIYEQYF. For the CDR3, the DNA is TGTGCCATCAGTGAGTCAGTGACAATAATCTACGAGCAGTACTTC.